The entry below describes one T cell receptor beta chain. Its antigen has not been determined. The input lacks base qualities; no much larger clone sits a single base away. Other DNA variants within this sample encode the same CDR3. TCR CDR3 regions were amplified from genomic DNA by multiplex PCR using the deep immunoSEQ assay. Extracted genomic DNA from each cell subset was spread evenly across all wells of several immunoSEQ 96-well plates, with each plate serving as a replicate. For sorted subsets, about 0.2 ug genomic DNA, equal to approximately 30,000 T cell genomes, was loaded into each replicate PCR. Purified libraries were measured with a Qubit 3.0 fluorometer, size-checked on a Bioanalyzer 2100, and measured again with the KAPA Library Quantification kit. A separate single-read 150-cycle Illumina NextSeq 550 flow cell was used to sequence each immunoSEQ 96-well plate. As for the authors' bioinformatics: Because the immunoSEQ output held only junctional sequences and lacked quality scores, the filtering could not match the filtering applied to full-length reads. Sequences were annotated with PyIR, a Python wrapper for IgBLAST v1.9, and V/J genes and CDR3 were assigned using IMGT germline references. Reads were filtered out if the reads had weak V/J assignments (E-value above 1e-6), no CDR3, stop codons, out-of-frame junctions, or ambiguous translated residues. V3J clonotypes were defined as sequences sharing the same inferred V gene, J gene, and CDR3 amino acid sequence. The percentage overlap between two repertoires was calculated by dividing the number of shared unique clonotypes by the size of the smaller repertoire. Repertoire richness was assessed with RTK rarefaction, the Chao1 estimator, and Recon v2.1 estimates of unobserved clonotypes. Generation probabilities were computed with OLGA for all TCRbeta clonotypes obtained by the gDNA method from several donors. This immuneACCESS table, as held by TCRdb, lists in-frame sequences with V and J called but not all clones. Of the missing ones, under half trace to an unresolved V gene in checked studies; the others have no known cause. The V and J calls and clone size come from that table; D and trimming were worked out from the DNA. The sample includes more than 600,000 clones, with under 95% observed a single time. Of the sample, 24% is held by the ten largest clones.

The CDR3 spans 11 residues, from the cysteine through the phenylalanine. Only the CDR3 part of the read is kept: 33 bases, read in frame from the first base. V was cut back by 10 bases and J by 4 bases, leaving a gap of 11 bases between them. The germline V gene (reference sequence) provides CDR1 MNHEY and CDR2 SMNVEV. The record originates from a study of shared clonotypes between healthy human individuals (dated by TCRdb to about 2020). About the study as a whole: The cohort comprised a couple of women and three men aged 18 to 49 years. Per donor, leukapheresis produced somewhere between about 0.94 and 9 billion PBMCs. For each donor, three plates each were used for CD4 naive and CD4 memory, two plates were used for CD8 naive, and one plate was used for CD8 memory. To increase sequencing depth and limit assay-specific biases, TCR repertoire library preparation and sequencing were carried out by different laboratories using diverse techniques. To estimate repertoire size and how much clonotypes are shared between individuals, the study performed deep sequencing of blood TCR repertoires from about five healthy adults. Here is what the overall study found, with its caveats: About 5% of naive CD4, around 3.5% of naive CD8, approximately 2.2% of memory CD4, and less than 0.45% of memory CD8 clonotypes were shared across a handful of donors. Pairwise subsampling indicated that sequencing depth was expected to affect the degree of clonotype sharing among donors. Sampling was restricted to blood, and TCR repertoires in tissue are likely to differ from TCR repertoires in blood. Even with the large sequencing depth, rarefaction of the sorted-subset datasets indicated that sequencing was incomplete. Clonotypes shared by all four sorted-subset donors showed higher generation probabilities than non-shared clonotypes. The small number of donors limited the genetic and exposure-history diversity represented. Naive subsets generally had larger estimated clonotype richness than memory subsets.

For the CD8 naive samples, CD45RO-negative cells were positively selected for CCR7, yielding a CD45RA+CCR7+ population from which TemRA cells were excluded. Healthy HIV-negative adults with no recently reported acute infections or vaccinations were included as donors. Every donor was a Caucasian adult living in Nashville, Tennessee, USA. Blood was obtained by leukapheresis, after which PBMCs were separated by Ficoll-Histopaque density gradient centrifugation and cryopreserved in liquid nitrogen vapor phase. Analytical flow cytometry was used to check the purity and quantity of every magnetically sorted T cell population. Genomic DNA was isolated from every sorted fraction and measured by UV absorbance on a Nanodrop 2000c.

This chain is built from TRBV27 and TRBJ2-7; TRBD1 is a possible D gene, resting on 5 matching bases. Sequencing was done on a sample of naive CD8+ T cells sorted from blood. The sample's cell subset or site, from its label and the paper: CD45RA+CCR7+. This sequence was found in a man aged 25-45 years in good health. This receptor carries the CDR3 CATWGRYEQYF. Here is the DNA: TGTGCCACCTGGGGCAGATACGAGCAGTACTTC.